Listed here is a single TCR beta chain. Its target is unknown. This specimen belongs to a study of PD-1 blockade in classical Hodgkin lymphoma. This table comes from immunoSEQ multiplex PCR, and its TCRdb copy is limited to in-frame clones, with some not included. Counted here are approximately 12,000 clones, 82% occurring once; the ten biggest clones make up roughly 5.5%. Per germline, CDR1 MNHEY and CDR2 SMNVEV (reference sequence). Trimming removed 4 bases from V and 0 bases from J, with 3 bases in between. The CDR3 sequence is 12 residues long. Each of the patients experienced relapse following autologous stem cell transplantation, and their brentuximab vedotin exposure differed. Findings of the study overall: Exclusion removed patients who began nivolumab under 1 year after ASCT. Complete responders entered with baseline diversity on par with newly diagnosed patients, the results showed. By C4D1 there was a significant rise in CD4+ TCR diversity but not in CD8+ TCR diversity. Baseline TCR diversity was reportedly lower in newly diagnosed patients than healthy donors.

The sample was peripheral blood mononuclear cells (PBMCs), taken before the second cycle of nivolumab. The chain couples TRBV27 to TRBJ2-5; D call uncertain. The TCR sequence derives from a human donor with classical Hodgkin lymphoma. The chain's CDR3 is CASSSNQETQYF. The CDR3 nucleotides are TGTGCCAGCAGTTCAAACCAAGAGACCCAGTACTTC.